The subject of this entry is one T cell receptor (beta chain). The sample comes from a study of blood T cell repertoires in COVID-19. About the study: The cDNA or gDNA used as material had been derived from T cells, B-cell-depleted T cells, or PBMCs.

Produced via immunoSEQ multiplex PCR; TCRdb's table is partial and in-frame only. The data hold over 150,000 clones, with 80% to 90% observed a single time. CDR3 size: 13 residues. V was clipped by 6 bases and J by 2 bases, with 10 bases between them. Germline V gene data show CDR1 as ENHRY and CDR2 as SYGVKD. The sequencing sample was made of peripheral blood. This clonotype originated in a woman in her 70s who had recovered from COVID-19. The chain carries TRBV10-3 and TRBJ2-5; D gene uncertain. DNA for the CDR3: TGTGCCATCAGGCAGACCGGGCAAGAGACCCAGTACTTC. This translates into CAIRQTGQETQYF.